This TCR beta chain stems from a study of Ad26.COV2.S vaccination and SARS-CoV-2 variants. About the study: A participant enrolled in the COV1001 Ad26.COV2.S trial arm provided the sample. Study-wide points: After vaccination, substantial breadth of spike-specific CD8+ and CD4+ responses was reported.

In the case of this clone: Antigen unknown.

The treatment is: 15 to 20 received Ad26.COV2.S at low or high dose, single or two shots; 5 received placebo; per-sample allocation not given. Repertoires come from day 63 after the first vaccine or placebo injection. Aged 18-55 years, donor was enrolled in Boston in 2020. Measured with immunoSEQ multiplex PCR; TCRdb has only the in-frame clones, and not every one. The sample consists of fewer than 400,000 clones, about nine tenths of them appearing once. Trimming stripped 1 base from V and 2 bases from J, with 6 bases between. Germline V gene lookup returns CDR1 KGHSH and CDR2 LQKENI. This CDR3 has 14 amino acids.

The starting material was peripheral blood, obtained in a trial of Ad26.COV2.S vaccine versus placebo. The chain has TRBV18 and TRBJ1-5; no clear D gene. This receptor was taken from a person between 18 and 59 years old who received the Ad26.COV2.S COVID-19 vaccine or a placebo. The CDR3: CASSPRQGNQPQHF. DNA of the CDR3: TGTGCCAGCTCACCACGACAAGGCAATCAGCCCCAGCATTTT.